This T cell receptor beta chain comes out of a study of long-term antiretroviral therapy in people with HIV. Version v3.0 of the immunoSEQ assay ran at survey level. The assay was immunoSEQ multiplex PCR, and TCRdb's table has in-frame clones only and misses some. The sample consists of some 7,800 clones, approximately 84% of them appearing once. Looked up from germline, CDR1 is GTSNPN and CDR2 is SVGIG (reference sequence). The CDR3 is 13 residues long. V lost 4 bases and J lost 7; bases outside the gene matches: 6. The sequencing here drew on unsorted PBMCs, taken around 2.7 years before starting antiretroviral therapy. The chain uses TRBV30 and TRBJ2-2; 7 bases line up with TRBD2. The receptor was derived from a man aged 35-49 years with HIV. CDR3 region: CAWKRGYGGELFF. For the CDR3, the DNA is TGTGCCTGGAAGCGGGGATATGGCGGGGAGCTGTTTTTT.